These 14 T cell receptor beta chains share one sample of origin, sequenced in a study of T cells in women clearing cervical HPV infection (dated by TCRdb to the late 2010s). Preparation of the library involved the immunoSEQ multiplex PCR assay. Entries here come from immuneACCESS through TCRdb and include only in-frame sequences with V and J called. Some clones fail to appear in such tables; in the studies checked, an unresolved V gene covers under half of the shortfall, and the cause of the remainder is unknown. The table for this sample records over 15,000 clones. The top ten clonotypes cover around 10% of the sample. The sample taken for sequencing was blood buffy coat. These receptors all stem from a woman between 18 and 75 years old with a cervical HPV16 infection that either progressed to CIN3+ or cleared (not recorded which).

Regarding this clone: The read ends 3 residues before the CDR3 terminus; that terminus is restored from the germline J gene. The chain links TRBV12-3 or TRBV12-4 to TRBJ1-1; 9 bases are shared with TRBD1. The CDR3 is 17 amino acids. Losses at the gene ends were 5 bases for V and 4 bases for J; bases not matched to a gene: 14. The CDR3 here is CASSPITTTGGSTEAFF. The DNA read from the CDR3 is TGTGCCAGCAGTCCAATTACCACTACAGGGGGCAGCACTGAA.

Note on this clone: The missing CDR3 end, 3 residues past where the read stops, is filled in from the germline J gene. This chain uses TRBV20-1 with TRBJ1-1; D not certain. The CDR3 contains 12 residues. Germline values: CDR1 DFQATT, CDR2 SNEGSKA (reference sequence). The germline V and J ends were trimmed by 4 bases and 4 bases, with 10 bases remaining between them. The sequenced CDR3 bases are TGCAGTGCTATTCGGGTTGGCACTGAA. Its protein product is CSAIRVGTE. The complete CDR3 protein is CSAIRVGTEAFF.

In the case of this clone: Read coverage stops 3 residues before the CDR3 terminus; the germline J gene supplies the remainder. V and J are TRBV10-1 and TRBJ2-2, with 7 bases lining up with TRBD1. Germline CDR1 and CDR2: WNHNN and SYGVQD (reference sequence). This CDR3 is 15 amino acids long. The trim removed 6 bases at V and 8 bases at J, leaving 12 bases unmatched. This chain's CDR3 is CASSGRADRSGELFF. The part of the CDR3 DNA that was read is TGCGCCAGCAGCGGACGAGCGGACAGGTCTGGGGAG.

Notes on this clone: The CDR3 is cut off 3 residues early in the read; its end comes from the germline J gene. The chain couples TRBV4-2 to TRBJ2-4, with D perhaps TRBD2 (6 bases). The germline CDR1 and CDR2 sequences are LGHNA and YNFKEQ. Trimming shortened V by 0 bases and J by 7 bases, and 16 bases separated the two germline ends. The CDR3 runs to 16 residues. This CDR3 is CASSQEGWGVRNIQYF. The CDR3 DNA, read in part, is TGTGCCAGCAGCCAAGAGGGCTGGGGGGTACGGAACATT.

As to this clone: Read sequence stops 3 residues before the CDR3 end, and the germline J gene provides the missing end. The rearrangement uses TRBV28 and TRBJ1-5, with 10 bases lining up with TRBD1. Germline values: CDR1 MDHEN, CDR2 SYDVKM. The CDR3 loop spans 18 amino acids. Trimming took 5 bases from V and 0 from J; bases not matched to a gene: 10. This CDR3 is CASSVYGTGVYSNQPQHF. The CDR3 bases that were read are TGTGCCAGCAGTGTTTACGGGACAGGGGTTTATAGCAATCAGCCC. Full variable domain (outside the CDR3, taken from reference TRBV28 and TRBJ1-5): DVKVTQSSRYLVKRTGEKVFLECVQDMDHENMFWYRQDPGLGLRLIYFSYDVKMKEKGDIPEGYSVSREKKERFSLILESASTNQTSMYLCASSVYGTGVYSNQPQHFGDGTRLSIL.

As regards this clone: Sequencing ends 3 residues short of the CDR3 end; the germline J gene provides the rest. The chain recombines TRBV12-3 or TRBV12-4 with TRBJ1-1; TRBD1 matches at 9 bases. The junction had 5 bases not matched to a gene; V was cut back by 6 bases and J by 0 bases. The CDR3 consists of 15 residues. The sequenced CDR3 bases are TGTGCCAGCAGCGGACAGGGGTTTATGAACACTGAA. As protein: CASSGQGFMNTE. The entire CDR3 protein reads CASSGQGFMNTEAFF.

Partial CDR3 DNA: TGCAGTGCTAGAGCAATAGACAGGGGGCATCAGCCC. Translating it yields CSARAIDRGHQP. The entire CDR3 sequence reads CSARAIDRGHQPQHF. This chain connects TRBV20-1 to TRBJ1-5; 10 bases fit TRBD1. With the read ending 3 residues before the CDR3 end, the germline J gene is used to fill in that end. Germline CDR1 DFQATT, CDR2 SNEGSKA (reference sequence). The CDR3 spans 15 residues. V dropped 1 base and J dropped 5; count of bases not matched to a gene: 5.

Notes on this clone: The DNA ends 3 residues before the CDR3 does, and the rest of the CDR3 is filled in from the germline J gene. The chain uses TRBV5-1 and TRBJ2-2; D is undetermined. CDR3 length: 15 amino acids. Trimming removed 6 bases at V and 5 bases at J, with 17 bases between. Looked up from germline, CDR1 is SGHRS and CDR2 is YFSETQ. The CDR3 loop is CASTSPTTVTGELFF. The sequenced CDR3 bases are TGCGCCAGCACCTCGCCCACCACAGTGACCGGGGAG.

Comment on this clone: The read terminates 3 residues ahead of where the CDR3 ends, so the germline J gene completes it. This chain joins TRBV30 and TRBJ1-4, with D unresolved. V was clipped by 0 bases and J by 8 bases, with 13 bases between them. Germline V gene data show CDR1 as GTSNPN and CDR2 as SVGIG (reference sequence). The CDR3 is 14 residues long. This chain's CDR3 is CAWSVQSNMEKLFF. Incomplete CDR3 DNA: TGTGCCTGGAGTGTACAGTCGAATATGGAAAAA.

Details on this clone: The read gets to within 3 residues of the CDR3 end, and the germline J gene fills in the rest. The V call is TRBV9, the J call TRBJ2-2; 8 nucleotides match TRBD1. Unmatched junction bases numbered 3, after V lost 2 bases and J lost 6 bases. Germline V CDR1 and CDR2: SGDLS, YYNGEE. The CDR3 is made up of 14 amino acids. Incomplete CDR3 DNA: TGTGCCAGCAGCGTCTGGGACAGGTCCGGGGAG. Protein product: CASSVWDRSGE. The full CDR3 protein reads CASSVWDRSGELFF.

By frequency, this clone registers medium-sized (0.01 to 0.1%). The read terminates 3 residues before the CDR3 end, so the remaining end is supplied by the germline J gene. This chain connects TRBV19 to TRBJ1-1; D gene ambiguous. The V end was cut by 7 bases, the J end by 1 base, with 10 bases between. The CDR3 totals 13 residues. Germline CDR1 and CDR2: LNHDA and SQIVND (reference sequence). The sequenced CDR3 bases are TGTGCCAGTACCAGGATCGCGAACACTGAA. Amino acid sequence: CASTRIANTE. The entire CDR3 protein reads CASTRIANTEAFF.

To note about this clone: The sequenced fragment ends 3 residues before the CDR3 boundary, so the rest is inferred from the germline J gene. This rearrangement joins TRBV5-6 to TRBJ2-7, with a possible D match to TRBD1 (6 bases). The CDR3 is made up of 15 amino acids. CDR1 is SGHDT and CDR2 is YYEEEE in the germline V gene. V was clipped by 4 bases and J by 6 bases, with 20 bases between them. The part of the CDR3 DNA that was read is TGTGCCAGCAGCCCCGGGACACCGGGTAGAGGCGAG. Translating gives CASSPGTPGRGE. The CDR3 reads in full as CASSPGTPGRGEQYF.

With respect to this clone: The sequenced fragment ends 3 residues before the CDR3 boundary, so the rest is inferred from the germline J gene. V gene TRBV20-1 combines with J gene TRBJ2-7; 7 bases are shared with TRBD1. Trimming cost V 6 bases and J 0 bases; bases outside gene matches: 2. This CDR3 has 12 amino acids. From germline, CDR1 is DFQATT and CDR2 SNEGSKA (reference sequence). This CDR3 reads CSARGNSYEQYF. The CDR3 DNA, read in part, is TGCAGTGCCAGGGGGAACTCCTACGAG.

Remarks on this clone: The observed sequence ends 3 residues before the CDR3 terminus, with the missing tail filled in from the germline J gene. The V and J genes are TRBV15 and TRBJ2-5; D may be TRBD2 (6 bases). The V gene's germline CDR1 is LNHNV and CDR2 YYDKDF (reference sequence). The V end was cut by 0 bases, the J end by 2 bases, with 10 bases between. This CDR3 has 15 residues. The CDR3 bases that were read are TGTGCCACCAGCAGAGACCCCAGCGGGCAAGAGACC. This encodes CATSRDPSGQET. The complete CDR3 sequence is CATSRDPSGQETQYF.